The rows below give T cell receptor beta chains drawn from one sample of a study of low-dose radiotherapy and immunotherapy resistance in tumors. TCRdb fed the reads into MiXCR, producing one record per CDR3 protein. In the table there are 85,000 to 100,000 distinct CDR3 sequences, around 9.2% of which are singletons. Sequences were derived from PBMCs, sampled before treatment. These receptor sequences come from a male donor with prostate cancer. CDR3s include the opening cysteine and the closing phenylalanine or tryptophan. A D gene is named only where the DNA matches it firmly. Clone size appears in some rows only: once, few, many, or a class for an expanded clone.

abundance	v_gene	j_gene	d_gene	CDR3aa	CDR3nt
many	TRBV28	TRBJ1-3	.	CASRRQGNTIYF	TGTGCCAGCAGGCGCCAGGGAAACACCATATATTTT
many	TRBV7-2	TRBJ1-5	.	CASSLTINQPQHF	TGTGCCAGCAGCTTAACGATCAATCAGCCCCAGCATTTT
few	TRBV6-5	TRBJ2-3	TRBD2	CASRRAGFGSDTQYF	TGTGCCAGCAGACGAGCGGGATTCGGGTCAGATACGCAGTATTTT
many	TRBV7-2	TRBJ2-1	.	CASLKPEQTYNEQFF	TGTGCCAGCCTAAAGCCGGAGCAAACCTACAATGAGCAGTTCTTC
many	TRBV5-1	TRBJ2-5	TRBD1	CASSSADRQGETQYF	TGCGCCAGCAGCTCGGCGGACAGGCAAGGAGAGACCCAGTACTTC
many	TRBV14	TRBJ2-3	.	CASSYAGHPTDTQYF	TGTGCCAGCAGCTATGCGGGACACCCGACAGATACGCAGTATTTT
many	TRBV19	TRBJ1-2	.	CASSIGSNYGYTF	TGTGCCAGTAGTATCGGCAGTAACTATGGCTACACCTTC
many	TRBV20-1	TRBJ2-2	TRBD2	CSARDVLAGVGTGELFF	TGCAGTGCTAGAGATGTCCTAGCGGGAGTTGGTACCGGGGAGCTGTTTTTT
many	TRBV10-3	TRBJ1-1	.	CAISEEGLGKPEAFF	TGTGCCATCAGTGAGGAGGGATTGGGCAAACCTGAAGCTTTCTTT
many	TRBV28	TRBJ1-3	.	CASSLTGGDTIYF	TGTGCCAGCAGCCTAACGGGGGGGGACACCATATATTTT
many	TRBV4-3	TRBJ2-7	.	CASSQDNGGPYEQYF	TGCGCCAGCAGCCAAGATAACGGAGGGCCGTACGAGCAGTACTTC
few	TRBV28	TRBJ2-3	TRBD2	CASSLRLAGGVGADTQYF	TGTGCCAGCAGTCTAAGACTAGCGGGAGGGGTGGGCGCAGATACGCAGTATTTT
many	TRBV14	TRBJ1-2	.	CASSQDRLGGYTF	TGTGCCAGCAGCCAAGACCGGCTCGGGGGCTACACCTTC
many	TRBV20-1	TRBJ2-7	.	CSAPVAGRPYEQYF	TGCAGTGCTCCGGTGGCGGGCCGTCCCTACGAGCAGTACTTC
many	TRBV9	TRBJ2-3	.	CASSAVRTRPDTQYF	TGTGCCAGCAGCGCTGTAAGGACCCGCCCAGATACGCAGTATTTT
many	TRBV6-5	TRBJ1-2	TRBD1	CAASSGTGGYTF	TGTGCCGCCTCGTCCGGGACAGGGGGCTACACCTTC
.	TRBV6-8	TRBJ2-1	.	CANRRAREQFF	TGTGCCAACAGACGGGCTAGGGAGCAGTTCTTC
many	TRBV18	TRBJ2-2	.	CASSRETNTGELFF	TGTGCCAGCTCACGGGAGACGAACACCGGGGAGCTGTTTTTT
many	TRBV2	TRBJ1-3	.	CASAGSSGNTIYF	TGTGCCAGCGCTGGCAGCTCTGGAAACACCATATATTTT
many	TRBV7-9	TRBJ2-7	.	CASSSVDVQYF	TGTGCCAGCAGCTCCGTGGACGTGCAGTACTTC
many	TRBV6-2/TRBV6-3	TRBJ2-3	.	CASSYQGQNEGDF	TGTGCCAGCAGTTACCAGGGACAAAACGAAGGAGATTTT
many	TRBV6-6	TRBJ2-5	TRBD2	CASSYSAGAETQYF	TGTGCCAGCAGTTACTCGGCGGGAGCGGAGACCCAGTACTTC
many	TRBV10-3	TRBJ2-4	TRBD1	CAISESTGNIQYF	TGTGCCATCAGTGAGTCGACAGGGAACATTCAGTACTTC
many	TRBV7-9	TRBJ2-2	TRBD1	CASSAAGTGGEGELFF	TGTGCCAGCAGCGCTGCCGGGACAGGGGGCGAAGGGGAGCTGTTTTTT
many	TRBV4-3	TRBJ1-4	.	CASSQGAGLELFF	TGCGCCAGCAGCCAAGGGGCGGGCCTGGAACTGTTTTTT
many	TRBV13	TRBJ1-6	.	CASSDGRNSPLHF	TGTGCCAGCAGCGACGGACGTAATTCACCCCTCCACTTT
many	TRBV4-1	TRBJ1-5	.	CASSPGRGSNQPQHF	TGCGCCAGCAGCCCCGGGAGGGGGAGCAATCAGCCCCAGCATTTT
many	TRBV5-5	TRBJ2-3	TRBD1	CASSLGTGYSDTQYF	TGTGCCAGCAGCCTCGGGACAGGATATTCGGATACGCAGTATTTT
many	TRBV2	TRBJ1-2	TRBD1	CASRRTGAYGYTF	TGTGCCAGCAGACGGACAGGGGCCTATGGCTACACCTTC
many	TRBV6-2/TRBV6-3	TRBJ2-7	.	CASSLSLSSYEQYF	TGTGCCAGCAGTTTGAGTCTGAGCTCCTACGAGCAGTACTTC
many	TRBV7-2	TRBJ2-6	.	CASSLEWRGSGANVLTF	TGTGCCAGCAGCTTAGAATGGAGAGGGTCTGGGGCCAACGTCCTGACTTTC
many	TRBV3-1	TRBJ1-5	.	CASSQENQPQHF	TGTGCCAGCAGCCAAGAAAATCAGCCCCAGCATTTT
many	TRBV10-3	TRBJ1-5	TRBD1	CATMAPGQGYRQPQHF	TGTGCCACCATGGCCCCCGGACAGGGCTATAGGCAGCCCCAGCATTTT
many	TRBV19	TRBJ1-3	.	CASTRQAGNTIYF	TGTGCCAGTACCCGACAGGCTGGAAACACCATATATTTT
many	TRBV7-8	TRBJ2-5	.	CASSMQGLETQYF	TGTGCCAGCTCTATGCAGGGCCTGGAGACCCAGTACTTC
many	TRBV29-1	TRBJ1-1	.	CSARDTINTEAFF	TGCAGCGCCAGGGACACTATAAACACTGAAGCTTTCTTT
many	TRBV7-8	TRBJ2-6	.	CASSPLSGANVLTF	TGTGCCAGCAGCCCCCTCTCTGGGGCCAACGTCCTGACTTTC
many	TRBV6-6	TRBJ2-7	TRBD2	CASRSGRALEQYF	TGTGCCAGCAGGAGCGGGAGGGCCCTCGAGCAGTACTTC
many	TRBV9	TRBJ2-1	TRBD2	CASSSPGLGNNEQFF	TGTGCCAGCAGCTCTCCGGGACTAGGGAACAATGAGCAGTTCTTC